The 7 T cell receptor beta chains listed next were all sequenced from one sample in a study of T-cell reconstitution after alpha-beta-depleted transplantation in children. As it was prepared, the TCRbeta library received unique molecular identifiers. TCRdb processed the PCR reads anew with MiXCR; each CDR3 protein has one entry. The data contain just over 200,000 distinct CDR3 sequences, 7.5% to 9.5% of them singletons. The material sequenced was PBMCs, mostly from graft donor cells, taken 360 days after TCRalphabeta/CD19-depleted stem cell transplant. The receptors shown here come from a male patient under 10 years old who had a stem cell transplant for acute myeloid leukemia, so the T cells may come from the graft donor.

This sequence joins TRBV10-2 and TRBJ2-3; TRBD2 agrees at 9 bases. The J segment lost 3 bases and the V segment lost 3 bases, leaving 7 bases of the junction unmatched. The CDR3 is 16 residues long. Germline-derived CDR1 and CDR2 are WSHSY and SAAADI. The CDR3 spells CASSDRGGAKTDTQYF. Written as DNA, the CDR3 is TGCGCCAGCAGTGATCGCGGGGGGGCTAAGACAGATACGCAGTATTTT.

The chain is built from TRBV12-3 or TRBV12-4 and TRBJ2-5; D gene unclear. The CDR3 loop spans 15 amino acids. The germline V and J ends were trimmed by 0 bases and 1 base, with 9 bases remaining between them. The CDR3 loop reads CASSLAPPIQETQYF. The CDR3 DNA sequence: TGTGCCAGCAGTTTAGCGCCCCCGATCCAAGAGACCCAGTACTTC.

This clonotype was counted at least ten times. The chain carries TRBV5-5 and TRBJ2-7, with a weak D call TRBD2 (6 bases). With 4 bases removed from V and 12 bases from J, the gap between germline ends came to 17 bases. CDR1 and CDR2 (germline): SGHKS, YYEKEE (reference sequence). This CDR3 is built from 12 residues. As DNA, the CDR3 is TGTGCCAGCAGCGCCTTAGGAACTAGCCCGTACTTC. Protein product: CASSALGTSPYF.

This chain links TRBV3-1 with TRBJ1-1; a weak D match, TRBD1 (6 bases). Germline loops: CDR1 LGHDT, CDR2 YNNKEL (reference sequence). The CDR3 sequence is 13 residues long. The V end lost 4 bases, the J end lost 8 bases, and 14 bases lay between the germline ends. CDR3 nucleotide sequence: TGTGCCAGCAGCCCCTATAAGAGGGGGGAAGCTTTCTTT. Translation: CASSPYKRGEAFF.

The CDR3 sequence is CATEGGRPTGELFF. CDR3 DNA sequence: TGTGCCACCGAGGGGGGGCGCCCGACCGGGGAGCTGTTTTTT. The chain couples TRBV24-1 to TRBJ2-2; TRBD2 is a possible D gene (7 bases). The CDR3 loop spans 14 amino acids. The germline V gene encodes CDR1 KGHDR and CDR2 SFDVKD. Trimming removed 9 bases from V and 5 bases from J, with 15 bases in between.

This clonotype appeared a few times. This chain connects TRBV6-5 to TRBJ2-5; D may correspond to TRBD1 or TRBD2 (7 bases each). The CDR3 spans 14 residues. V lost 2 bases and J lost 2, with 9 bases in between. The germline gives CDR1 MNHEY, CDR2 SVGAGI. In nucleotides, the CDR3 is TGTGCCAGCAGTTACCAGGGGGGGCAAGAGACCCAGTACTTC. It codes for CASSYQGGQETQYF.

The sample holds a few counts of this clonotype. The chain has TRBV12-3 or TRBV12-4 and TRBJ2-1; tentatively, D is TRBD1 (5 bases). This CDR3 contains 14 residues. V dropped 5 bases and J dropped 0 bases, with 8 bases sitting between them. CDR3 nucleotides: TGTGCCAGCAGTCCAGGGAACTCCTACAATGAGCAGTTCTTC. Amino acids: CASSPGNSYNEQFF.